This TCR beta chain was captured in a study of tissue T cells after allogeneic stem cell transplantation. The study's findings and limits: Tissue-detected TCR repertoire was only partly captured by blood and spleen T cells.

Germline values: CDR1 KGHPV, CDR2 FQNQEV (reference sequence). This CDR3 has 12 residues. The V end was cut by 2 bases, the J end by 5 bases, with 7 bases between. As regards this clone: Its antigen remains unknown. The germline and genes are mouse ones. The CDR3 end is not reached by the read, which stops 1 residue before it; the germline J gene fills it in.

Specified time point: mouse harvest day 7 after allogeneic transplant. Each mouse received 10^7 T-cell-depleted marrow cells plus 10^6 splenic CD5+ T cells by tail vein. B6 (H2b) cells into BALB/c (H2d) mice; tissues taken at day 7 or 14. The table came from immunoSEQ multiplex PCR; TCRdb's copy has only in-frame clones and leaves some out. This sample has around 9,000 clones, with under 55% found just once. V and J are TRBV26 and TRBJ2-7; D is perhaps TRBD1 (6 bases). The TCR originated in a female BALB/c mouse given C57BL/6 T cells with graft-versus-host disease after an allogeneic hematopoietic cell transplant. Material: skin. The CDR3 is CASSLNRDEQYF. The sequenced part of the CDR3 DNA is TGTGCCAGCAGTCTGAACAGGGATGAACAGTAC.